The present TCR beta chain was sequenced within a study of shared clonotypes between healthy human individuals. Clones were read by immunoSEQ multiplex PCR, and TCRdb kept only the in-frame ones, dropping some. Of 950,000 to 1,200,000 clones listed, 60% to 85% are singletons. Trimming cost V 8 bases and J 4 bases, with 14 bases left between them. Germline values: CDR1 MNHNS, CDR2 SASEGT. This CDR3 is built from 13 residues. The sequence came from a man between 18 and 29 years old in good health. Some clones in this sample may be carry-over from other donors' samples. The material sequenced was memory CD4+ T cells from PBMCs. The subset denotes: CD45RA-negative fraction. The chain links TRBV6-1 to TRBJ2-5, with D maybe TRBD2 (6 bases). For the CDR3, the DNA is TGTGCCAGCGTGGTCGGGGGAGCAGAGACCCAGTACTTC. Its translation is CASVVGGAETQYF.